One sample yielded the 21 T cell receptor beta chains listed below, sequenced in a study of CD8+ T cells in alopecia areata. Isolated RNA was reverse transcribed into cDNA used as the sequencing template. Assay: immunoSEQ multiplex PCR; the TCRdb copy retains only in-frame clones and omits some. The sample has about 130,000 clones; around 60% are singletons. Sequenced material: CD4+ T cells sorted from blood, taken at week 0. The receptors derive from a human donor with alopecia areata.

This chain links TRBV15 with TRBJ2-7; unclear D gene. Germline V gives CDR1 LNHNV, CDR2 YYDKDF (reference sequence). V was cut by 0 bases and J by 4 bases, with 7 bases left in between. The CDR3 sequence is 13 residues long. The CDR3 protein is CATSRDEKYEQYF. The CDR3 DNA is TGTGCCACCAGCAGAGATGAAAAGTACGAGCAGTACTTC.

Only a few counts were recorded for this clone. This chain links TRBV29-1 with TRBJ2-3, with TRBD2 matching over 11 bases. V was clipped by 8 bases and J by 3 bases; unmatched bases: 4. CDR1 is SQVTM, CDR2 ANQGSEA, per germline. The CDR3 contains 13 residues. CDR3 coding DNA: TGCAGCCCCCGACTAGCGGGGACAGATACGCAGTATTTT. Protein product: CSPRLAGTDTQYF.

The chain links TRBV30 to TRBJ2-5; no clear D gene. Trimming removed 4 bases from V and 1 base from J, with 7 bases in between. CDR1 GTSNPN and CDR2 SVGIG come from the germline V gene (reference sequence). The CDR3 has 12 residues. The CDR3 sequence: CAWTTTQETQYF. The CDR3 DNA reads TGTGCCTGGACGACAACCCAAGAGACCCAGTACTTC.

This clone occurred once. The genes are TRBV25-1 and TRBJ2-3; D is unresolved. CDR3 length: 17 residues. The germline V and J ends were trimmed by 1 base and 6 bases, with 20 bases remaining between them. The germline CDR1 and CDR2 sequences are MGHDK and SYGVNS. The CDR3 coding sequence is TGTGCCAGCAGTGAATTCGCCGGGTCGAACATCGGGGATACGCAGTATTTT. Translated, it gives CASSEFAGSNIGDTQYF.

The gene calls are TRBV30 and TRBJ2-2; maybe TRBD1 (6 bases). CDR3 size: 14 residues. Germline V gene sequence: CDR1 GTSNPN, CDR2 SVGIG (reference sequence). V lost 6 bases to trimming and J lost 7 bases, with 18 bases between them. DNA for the CDR3: TGTGCCTGTCAACCGGGACAAATGGTCGGGGAGCTGTTTTTT. It encodes CACQPGQMVGELFF.

The chain recombines TRBV5-1 with TRBJ2-5; either TRBD1 or TRBD2 may supply D (5 bases each). The CDR3 runs to 14 residues. Germline CDR1 and CDR2: SGHRS and YFSETQ. Deletions cut 7 bases from V and 2 bases from J, with 15 bases between. The CDR3: CASGTGRDQETQYF. DNA for the CDR3: TGCGCCAGCGGGACGGGACGAGATCAAGAGACCCAGTACTTC. The whole variable domain, remainder taken from reference TRBV5-1 and TRBJ2-5, is KAGVTQTPRYLIKTRGQQVTLSCSPISGHRSVSWYQQTPGQGLQFLFEYFSETQRNKGNFPGRFSGRQFSNSRSEMNVSTLELGDSALYLCASGTGRDQETQYFGPGTRLLVL.

The chain uses TRBV11-2 and TRBJ2-1; D is uncertain. Germline CDR1 is SGHAT and CDR2 is FQNNGV. V gave up 3 bases and J gave up 2 bases, with 11 bases separating them. The CDR3 extends over 15 amino acids. In nucleotides, the CDR3 is TGTGCCAGCAGCTTCGAATATGGGACCTACAATGAGCAGTTCTTC. It yields the protein CASSFEYGTYNEQFF.

The chain links TRBV6-6 to TRBJ1-6; D is perhaps TRBD1 (6 bases). There are 14 residues in the CDR3. Per the germline V gene, CDR1 is MNHNY and CDR2 is SVGAGI (reference sequence). V gave up 6 bases and J gave up 12 bases, with 18 bases separating them. CDR3 amino acids: CASSSRGAIGPLHF. Written as DNA, the CDR3 is TGTGCCAGCAGCTCCAGGGGAGCAATTGGACCCCTCCACTTT.

In the case of this clone: An end of the junction does not agree with germline; a read error may underlie this. The chain employs TRBV7-7 and TRBJ2-2, with TRBD2 matching 9 bases. The CDR3 sequence is 16 residues long. Germline assignment: CDR1 SSHAT and CDR2 FNYEAQ (reference sequence). The CDR3 DNA follows: TGTGCTAGCAGCTTAGCGTCTAGCGGGGCCACCGGGGAGCTGTTTTTT. Translation gives CASSLASSGATGELFF.

This clone was seen more than once but under ten times. The chain has TRBV11-3 and TRBJ2-1, with 7 bases identical to TRBD1. Germline V lookup: CDR1 SGHNT, CDR2 YENEEA. This CDR3 spans 17 amino acids. The V segment lost 2 bases and the J segment 9 bases; nucleotides outside the gene matches: 16. In DNA form, the CDR3 reads TGTGCCAGCAGCTTATCTGACTGGACAGGTTCCTTGGCTGAGCAGTTCTTC. Protein product: CASSLSDWTGSLAEQFF.

This clone was seen once. The chain carries TRBV30 and TRBJ2-2, with D tentatively TRBD1 (6 bases). Germline-derived CDR1 and CDR2 are GTSNPN and SVGIG (reference sequence). The V gene lost 0 bases and the J gene lost 6 bases, with 14 bases spanning the gap. The CDR3 runs 15 residues. For the CDR3, the DNA is TGTGCCTGGAGTGTACCGGACAGTAAGTCCGGGGAGCTGTTTTTT. Its translation is CAWSVPDSKSGELFF.

CDR3 sequence: CASSHRTGGNQETQYF. For the CDR3, the DNA is TGCGCCAGCAGCCACCGGACAGGGGGTAACCAAGAGACCCAGTACTTC. The V and J genes are TRBV4-3 and TRBJ2-5; 10 bases match TRBD1. Germline trimming cut 3 bases from V and 0 bases from J; bases unmatched to any gene: 4. In germline, CDR1 is LGHNA, CDR2 YSLEER. CDR3 length: 16 residues.

V and J are TRBV10-3 and TRBJ2-6, with 10 bases lining up with TRBD1. The germline V gene encodes CDR1 ENHRY and CDR2 SYGVKD. V trimming: 4 bases; J trimming: 4 bases; junction bases outside the gene matches: 7. CDR3 length: 17 amino acids. The chain's CDR3 is CAISVGDRGAGANVLTF. The CDR3 bases are TGTGCCATCAGTGTAGGGGACAGGGGAGCCGGGGCCAACGTCCTGACTTTC.

The chain joins TRBV9 to TRBJ2-7; no clear D gene. V was trimmed by 4 bases and J by 6 bases, leaving 14 bases between them. Germline CDR1 is SGDLS and CDR2 is YYNGEE. The CDR3 runs to 13 residues. The CDR3 coding sequence is TGTGCCAGCAGCACCGACCCTCAGAGCGAGCAGTACTTC. Translated: CASSTDPQSEQYF.

The chain combines TRBV30 with TRBJ2-7; 7 positions agree with TRBD1. The CDR3 has 15 amino acids. CDR1 is GTSNPN, CDR2 SVGIG, per germline (reference sequence). V lost 1 base, J lost 1 base, and 7 bases stayed unmatched. The CDR3 region has the DNA TGTGCCTGGAGTGCCTCCGGGACAGTGTCCTACGAGCAGTACTTC. Its translation: CAWSASGTVSYEQYF.

This clone was seen only a few times. Other DNA sequences of this sample code for an identical CDR3. The chain joins TRBV30 to TRBJ1-2; perhaps TRBD1 as D (6 bases). The CDR3 totals 14 residues. CDR1 is GTSNPN, CDR2 SVGIG, per germline (reference sequence). Trimming removed 3 bases from V and 0 bases from J, with 11 bases in between. The CDR3 coding sequence is TGTGCCTGGAGCAAGGCAGGGGCTAACTATGGCTACACCTTC. Amino acids: CAWSKAGANYGYTF.

The chain carries TRBV5-1 and TRBJ1-2; tentative D call: TRBD1 (6 bases). CDR3 length equals 13 residues. The V end lost 4 bases, the J end lost 4 bases, and 11 bases lay between the germline ends. Germline CDR1 reads SGHRS; CDR2 reads YFSETQ. CDR3 sequence (DNA): TGCGCCAGCAGCACCGGAGGGGGCTATGGCTACACCTTC. Residues: CASSTGGGYGYTF. The full variable domain, its missing parts supplied by reference TRBV5-1 and TRBJ1-2, is KAGVTQTPRYLIKTRGQQVTLSCSPISGHRSVSWYQQTPGQGLQFLFEYFSETQRNKGNFPGRFSGRQFSNSRSEMNVSTLELGDSALYLCASSTGGGYGYTFGSGTRLTVV.

In its sample, this clone was seen a few times. The chain is built from TRBV30 and TRBJ2-4; 7 nucleotides align to TRBD1. J was trimmed by 0 bases and V by 2 bases; bases with no gene match: 19. Germline CDR1 reads GTSNPN; CDR2 reads SVGIG (reference sequence). The CDR3 covers 20 residues. DNA of the CDR3: TGTGCCTGGAGTACAACCGGGACAGCTTCTTCCATTTTAGCCAAAAACATTCAGTACTTC. Its translation: CAWSTTGTASSILAKNIQYF.

The chain combines TRBV4-2 with TRBJ2-7; D is unresolved. Trimming removed 3 bases at V and 0 bases at J, with 9 bases between. CDR1 and CDR2 (germline): LGHNA, YNFKEQ. This CDR3 is 14 amino acids long. The CDR3 loop reads CASSHNYLSYEQYF. For the CDR3, the DNA is TGTGCCAGCAGCCATAACTACCTCTCCTACGAGCAGTACTTC.

This clone occurred many times. Additional DNA sequences in this sample encode the identical CDR3. The chain couples TRBV7-9 to TRBJ1-2, with D hard to call. With 6 bases removed from V and 8 bases from J, the gap between germline ends came to 16 bases. The germline V gene encodes CDR1 SEHNR and CDR2 FQNEAQ (reference sequence). This CDR3 is built from 13 residues. This CDR3 is CASSSGPSRGYTF. In DNA, the CDR3 is TGTGCCAGCAGTTCCGGACCTTCTCGGGGCTACACCTTC. The whole variable domain, filled in from reference TRBV7-9 and TRBJ1-2, reads DTGVSQNPRHKITKRGQNVTFRCDPISEHNRLYWYRQTLGQGPEFLTYFQNEAQLEKSRLLSDRFSAERPKGSFSTLEIQRTEQGDSAMYLCASSSGPSRGYTFGSGTRLTVV.

This clone showed up just a few times. This chain joins TRBV29-1 and TRBJ2-2; D may be TRBD1 (6 bases). Germline CDR1 SQVTM, CDR2 ANQGSEA. The CDR3 is 12 residues long. V gave up 7 bases and J gave up 3 bases, with 9 bases separating them. The CDR3 region is CSGGPHTGELFF. In nucleotides, the CDR3 is TGCAGCGGGGGGCCCCACACCGGGGAGCTGTTTTTT.